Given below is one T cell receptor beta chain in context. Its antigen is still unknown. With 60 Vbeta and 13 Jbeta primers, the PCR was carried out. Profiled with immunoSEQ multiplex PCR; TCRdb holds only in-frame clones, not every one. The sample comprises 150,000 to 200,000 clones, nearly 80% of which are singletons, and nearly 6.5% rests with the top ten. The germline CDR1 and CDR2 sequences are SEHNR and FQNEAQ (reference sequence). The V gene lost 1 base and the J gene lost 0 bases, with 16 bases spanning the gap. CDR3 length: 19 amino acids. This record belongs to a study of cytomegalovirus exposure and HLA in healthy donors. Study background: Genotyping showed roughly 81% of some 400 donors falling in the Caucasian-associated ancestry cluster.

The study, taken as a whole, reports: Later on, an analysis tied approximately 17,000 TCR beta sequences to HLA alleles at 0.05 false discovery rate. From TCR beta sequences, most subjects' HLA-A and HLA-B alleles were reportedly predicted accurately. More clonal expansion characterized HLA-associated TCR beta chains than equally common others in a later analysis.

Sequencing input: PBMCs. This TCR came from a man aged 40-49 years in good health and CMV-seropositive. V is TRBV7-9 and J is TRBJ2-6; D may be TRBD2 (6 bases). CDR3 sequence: CASSLGRGRPDSGANVLTF. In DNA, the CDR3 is TGTGCCAGCAGCTTAGGGCGGGGACGCCCCGACTCTGGGGCCAACGTCCTGACTTTC. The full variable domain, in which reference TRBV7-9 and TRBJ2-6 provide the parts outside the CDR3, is DTGVSQNPRHKITKRGQNVTFRCDPISEHNRLYWYRQTLGQGPEFLTYFQNEAQLEKSRLLSDRFSAERPKGSFSTLEIQRTEQGDSAMYLCASSLGRGRPDSGANVLTFGAGSRLTVL.